The clone carrying this TCR beta chain was observed a few times. Sequencing libraries for TCR beta were prepared with iRepertoire HTBI primers and Arm-PCR of CDR3 regions. TCRdb reprocessed the multiplex PCR reads via MiXCR and lists one record per CDR3 protein. The table shows hundreds of thousands of distinct CDR3 sequences, with around 15% occurring only once. Trimming cost V 4 bases and J 5 bases, with 18 bases left between them. This CDR3 is built from 15 residues. CDR1 and CDR2 from the germline V gene are LGHDT and YNNKEL (reference sequence). The data were obtained in a study of regulatory T cells in long-lasting Graves disease. Time point reported: newly diagnosed GD, antithyroid drugs for less than 3 months. PBMC RNA served as the TCR library source. This sample also belongs to another study, concerning T cells in Graves' hyperthyroidism and ophthalmopathy. This second study says: With a median lead of around 6.7 months before onset, the model predicted ophthalmopathy.

The starting material was peripheral blood mononuclear cells (PBMCs), obtained at new diagnosis, from a patient treated with antithyroid drugs. This chain uses TRBV3-1 with TRBJ2-7; D is possibly TRBD2 (7 bases). The TCR originated in a woman aged 30 to 39 with Graves disease. The CDR3 sequence: CASSPRDTGTNEQYF. CDR3 coding DNA: TGTGCCAGCAGCCCCAGGGACACTGGGACTAACGAGCAGTACTTC.